The clone carrying this T cell receptor beta chain was seen once. Its antigen is as yet unknown. The data are from a study of blood T cells in healthy people across ages. Looking at the study overall: Template switching picked up about one barcoded beta molecule for each two T cells.

A second PCR, run for roughly 7 to 11 cycles, used a sample-barcoded 5' primer plus a J-beta primer mix. TCRdb redid the calling of the 5' RACE reads with MiXCR, one entry per CDR3 protein. The repertoire consists of around 1,600,000 distinct CDR3 sequences, with around 40% occurring once and the leading ten covering about 3.8%. CDR1 is SQVTM and CDR2 is ANQGSEA in the germline V gene. The CDR3 covers 15 residues. V lost 6 bases, J lost 0 bases, and 8 bases stayed unmatched. Caucasian, healthy and from Russia, the donors were aged between roughly 6 and 100. Overall study results and limits: Compared with aged donors, long-lived donors showed fewer expanded clones, suggesting selection.

Specimen: blood. The rearrangement uses TRBV29-1 and TRBJ2-1; 7 bases are shared with TRBD2. This TCR was sampled from a woman aged 18-29 years in good health. Here the CDR3 reads CSVRNRLASYNEQFF. The CDR3, as DNA: TGCAGCGTAAGGAACCGACTAGCCTCCTACAATGAGCAGTTCTTC.